These 10 T cell receptor beta chains were all obtained from the same sample, sequenced in a study of blood T cell repertoires in COVID-19. This table comes from immunoSEQ multiplex PCR, and its TCRdb copy is limited to in-frame clones, with some not included. The data contain roughly 130,000 clones, roughly 84% of them singletons. The sequenced material came from peripheral blood. These receptors were taken from a man between 25 and 39 years old with COVID-19, enrolled during active disease.

This chain uses TRBV6-5 with TRBJ2-7; the D is unclear. V lost 6 bases, J lost 7 bases, and 22 bases lay in between. There are 15 residues in the CDR3. CDR1 MNHEY and CDR2 SVGAGI come from the germline V gene. The CDR3 nucleotides read TGTGCCAGCAGCTCATCGACCCCTGTTTTGAGGGAGCAGTACTTC. It codes for CASSSSTPVLREQYF.

This clone was observed a few times. This rearrangement joins TRBV5-6 to TRBJ1-1, with D maybe TRBD1 (5 bases). Germline V lookup: CDR1 SGHDT, CDR2 YYEEEE. Deletions cut 4 bases from V and 0 bases from J, with 7 bases between. CDR3 size: 13 residues. The CDR3 coding sequence is TGTGCCAGCAGCGGAGGGGTGAACACTGAAGCTTTCTTT. This encodes CASSGGVNTEAFF.

This rearrangement joins TRBV7-8 to TRBJ2-6, with a possible D match to TRBD1 (5 bases). V shed 0 bases and J shed 1 base, with 13 bases lying between them. Germline V CDR1 and CDR2: SGHVS, FQNEAQ. This CDR3 region has 18 residues. The CDR3 sequence: CASSLAQGLWSGANVLTF. The CDR3 DNA is TGTGCCAGCAGCTTAGCTCAGGGTTTATGGTCTGGGGCCAACGTCCTGACTTTC.

This chain connects TRBV10-2 to TRBJ2-2, with TRBD1 matching over 8 bases. CDR1 WSHSY and CDR2 SAAADI come from the germline V gene. The CDR3 consists of 17 residues. With 0 bases clipped from V and 4 bases from J, the junction kept 7 bases outside the gene matches. CDR3 sequence: CASSESHRGRSTGELFF. DNA for the CDR3: TGCGCCAGCAGTGAGTCGCACAGGGGGAGGAGCACCGGGGAGCTGTTTTTT.

The table lists this clone with a count of one. DNA for the CDR3: TGTGCCAGCAGAATCCAGGGGTCGTCCTACGAGCAGTACTTC. Translating gives CASRIQGSSYEQYF. The chain recombines TRBV6-6 with TRBJ2-7, with D possibly TRBD1 on 6 matching bases. Germline V gene sequence: CDR1 MNHNY, CDR2 SVGAGI (reference sequence). V was pared by 6 bases and J by 1 base, with 13 bases between. The CDR3 runs to 14 residues.

The V call is TRBV28, the J call TRBJ2-3, with D possibly matching TRBD2 (5 bases). The CDR3 runs 17 residues. Trimming pared 3 bases from V and 6 bases from J, leaving 22 bases between. The germline V gene encodes CDR1 MDHEN and CDR2 SYDVKM. CDR3 coding DNA: TGTGCCAGCAGTTTTTCCCGGGGTAGCAAATCTCGGGATACGCAGTATTTT. This translates into CASSFSRGSKSRDTQYF. Full variable domain (remainder filled in from reference TRBV28 and TRBJ2-3): DVKVTQSSRYLVKRTGEKVFLECVQDMDHENMFWYRQDPGLGLRLIYFSYDVKMKEKGDIPEGYSVSREKKERFSLILESASTNQTSMYLCASSFSRGSKSRDTQYFGPGTRLTVL.

The chain carries TRBV3-1 (or the pseudogene TRBV3-2) and TRBJ2-4, with TRBD2 as a possible D gene (6 bases). There are 16 residues in the CDR3. Germline V gives CDR1 LGHDT, CDR2 YNNKEL (reference sequence). Trimming cost V 4 bases and J 5 bases, with 18 bases left between them. The CDR3 here is CASSPTWGRGENIQYF. CDR3 bases: TGTGCCAGCAGCCCAACCTGGGGACGCGGGGAAAACATTCAGTACTTC.

This clone was found a few times. The chain carries TRBV14 and TRBJ1-1, with a weak D call TRBD1 (6 bases). The CDR3 length is 18 residues. Deletions cut 4 bases from V and 0 bases from J, with 21 bases between. Germline values: CDR1 SGHDN, CDR2 FVKESK. CDR3: CASSPGSLNRGLNTEAFF. The DNA for the CDR3 is TGTGCCAGCAGCCCCGGGTCCCTGAATAGGGGGTTGAACACTGAAGCTTTCTTT.

The rearrangement links TRBV19 to TRBJ2-7; D perhaps matches TRBD2 (6 bases). CDR1 and CDR2 from the germline V gene are LNHDA and SQIVND (reference sequence). V was pared by 1 base and J by 0 bases, with 16 bases between. This CDR3 has 17 amino acids. The CDR3 DNA reads as TGTGCCAGTAGTATAGTGGGACTGAAAGACAGCTCCTACGAGCAGTACTTC. Encoded protein: CASSIVGLKDSSYEQYF.

This clone has just one count. The chain joins TRBV6-2 or TRBV6-3 to TRBJ2-3; 12 bases fit TRBD2. The germline CDR1 and CDR2 sequences are MNHEY and SVGEGT. V lost 2 bases, J lost 8 bases, and 5 bases stayed unmatched. This CDR3 region has 15 residues. This CDR3 reads CASSYESSGRGTQYF. The CDR3 bases are TGTGCCAGCAGTTACGAGTCTAGCGGGAGGGGTACGCAGTATTTT.